The sequence of this T cell receptor beta chain was determined in a study of T cell repertoires in cytomegalovirus infection (dated by TCRdb to between 2018 and 2021). A note on the overall study: Because public TCR beta signatures pointed to carriage of CMV infection together with the matching HLA type, the HLA type of each donor mattered for the analysis. General study outcomes and caveats: The ex vivo response was dominated by HLA-C-restricted CMV-specific TCR beta clonotypes, which also provided the single most frequent clonotype in two of eight donors. In both this cohort and an independent cohort of some 380 donors, the cumulative frequency of public TCR beta family members distinguished carriers of CMV infection plus the relevant HLA type.

The CDR3 spans 16 residues, from the cysteine through the phenylalanine. Solely the CDR3 DNA is kept, with 48 bases framed from the first base. The germline V and J ends show losses of 5 bases and 1 base respectively, and no gene match explains 5 bases of the junction. TCRdb lists the instrument as Illumina HiSeq 1500. Clones were called with MiXCR by TCRdb after fastp trimmed the public reads at Q25, and only in-frame beta chains were retained. Each CDR3 protein gets just one entry, which takes the most common genes and DNA from the rows behind it. This sample has some 300,000 distinct CDR3 sequences in its table, and about a tenth of those were observed once. The ten largest clones add up to approximately 2.4% of the sample. This clonotype occurred many times. This clone's antigen is unknown. No base quality information exists; no much larger clone differs at one position.

The rearranged segments are TRBV12-3 or TRBV12-4 and TRBJ2-2; TRBD2 lines up with 9 middle nucleotides. What was sequenced was PBMCs. The clonotype comes from a human donor in good health (CMV status not recorded). Some clones in this sample may be carry-over from other donors' samples. The DNA reads TGTGCCAGCAGTGGGGTGCGGGGGGGGAACACCGGGGAGCTGTTTTTT. This codes for CASSGVRGGNTGELFF.